The 3 T cell receptor beta chains presented below share a single source sample, sequenced in a study of T cell clones after liver transplantation. Sequencing used immunoSEQ multiplex PCR; TCRdb keeps in-frame clones, though not all of them. Of roughly 70,000 clones listed, roughly 80% were seen once; the top ten hold approximately 0.55%. The input for sequencing was CD4+ T cells from blood, taken before liver transplant. These receptors came from a human donor who received a liver transplant.

The sample holds one count of this clone. V and J are TRBV19 and TRBJ1-5; maybe TRBD1 (5 bases). The germline V gene encodes CDR1 LNHDA and CDR2 SQIVND (reference sequence). V was pared by 5 bases and J by 2 bases, with 10 bases between. The CDR3 spans 14 residues. CDR3 amino acids: CASSAGAGNQPQHF. The CDR3 DNA reads as TGTGCCAGTAGTGCCGGGGCCGGCAATCAGCCCCAGCATTTT.

This clone was observed a single time. This rearrangement joins TRBV19 to TRBJ1-3; D gene uncertain. In germline, CDR1 is LNHDA, CDR2 SQIVND (reference sequence). The CDR3 spans 14 residues. V lost 7 bases to trimming and J lost 0 bases, with 10 bases between them. The CDR3 spells CASTRRASGNTIYF. CDR3 DNA sequence: TGTGCCAGTACCAGACGGGCCTCTGGAAACACCATATATTTT.

The rearrangement joins TRBV18 to TRBJ1-3; 9 bases match TRBD1. Germline assignment: CDR1 KGHSH and CDR2 LQKENI. J lost 3 bases, V lost 2 bases, and 5 bases had no gene match. The CDR3 loop spans 16 amino acids. The CDR3 DNA sequence: TGTGCCAGCTCACCAGCCGGGACAGGGATTGGAAACACCATATATTTT. Translating gives CASSPAGTGIGNTIYF.